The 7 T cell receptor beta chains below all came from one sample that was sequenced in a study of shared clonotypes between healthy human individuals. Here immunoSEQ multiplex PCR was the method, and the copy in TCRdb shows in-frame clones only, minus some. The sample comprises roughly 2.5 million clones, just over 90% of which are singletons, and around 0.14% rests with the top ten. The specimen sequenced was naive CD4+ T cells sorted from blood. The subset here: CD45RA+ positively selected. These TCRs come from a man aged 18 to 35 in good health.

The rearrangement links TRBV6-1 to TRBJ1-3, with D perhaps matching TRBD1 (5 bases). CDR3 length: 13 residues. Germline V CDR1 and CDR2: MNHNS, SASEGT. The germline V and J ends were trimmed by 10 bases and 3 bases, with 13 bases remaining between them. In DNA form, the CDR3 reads TGTGCCATTCACGGGACGCTTGGAAACACCATATATTTT. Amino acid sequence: CAIHGTLGNTIYF.

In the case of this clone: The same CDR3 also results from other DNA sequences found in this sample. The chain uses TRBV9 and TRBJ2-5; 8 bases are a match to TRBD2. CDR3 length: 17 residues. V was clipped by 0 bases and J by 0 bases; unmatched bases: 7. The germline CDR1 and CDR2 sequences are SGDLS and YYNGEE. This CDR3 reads CASSVGVSGGYQETQYF. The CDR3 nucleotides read TGTGCCAGCAGCGTAGGGGTGAGCGGGGGCTACCAAGAGACCCAGTACTTC.

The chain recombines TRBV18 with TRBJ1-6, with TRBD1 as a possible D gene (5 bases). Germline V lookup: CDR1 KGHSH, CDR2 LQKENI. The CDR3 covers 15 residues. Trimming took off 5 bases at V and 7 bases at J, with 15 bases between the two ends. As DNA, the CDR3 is TGTGCCAGCTCAGCTAACTCGGGACCAAATTCACCCCTCCACTTT. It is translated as CASSANSGPNSPLHF.

In nucleotides, the CDR3 is TGTGCCAGCAGCCCGCGCCGGGGGACAGGGAGGACAGATACGCAGTATTTT. It is translated as CASSPRRGTGRTDTQYF. The V and J genes are TRBV9 and TRBJ2-3; 9 nucleotides line up with TRBD1. CDR3 length: 17 amino acids. Germline CDR1 reads SGDLS; CDR2 reads YYNGEE. V lost 4 bases and J lost 3; bases outside the gene matches: 12.

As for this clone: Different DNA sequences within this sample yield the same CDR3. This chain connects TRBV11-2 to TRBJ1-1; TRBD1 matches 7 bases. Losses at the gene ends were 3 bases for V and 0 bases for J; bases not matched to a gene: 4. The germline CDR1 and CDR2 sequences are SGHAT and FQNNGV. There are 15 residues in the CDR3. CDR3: CASSLGQLMNTEAFF. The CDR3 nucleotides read TGTGCCAGCAGCTTGGGACAGCTCATGAACACTGAAGCTTTCTTT.

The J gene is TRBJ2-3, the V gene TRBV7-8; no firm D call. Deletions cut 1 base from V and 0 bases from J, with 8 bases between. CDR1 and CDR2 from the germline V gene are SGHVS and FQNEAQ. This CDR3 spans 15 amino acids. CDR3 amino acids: CASSLVRVSTDTQYF. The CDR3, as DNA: TGTGCCAGCAGCTTAGTTCGGGTTAGCACAGATACGCAGTATTTT.

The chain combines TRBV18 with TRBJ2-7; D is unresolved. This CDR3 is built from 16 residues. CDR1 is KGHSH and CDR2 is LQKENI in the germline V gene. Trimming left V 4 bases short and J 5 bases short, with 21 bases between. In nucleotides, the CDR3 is TGTGCCAGCTCACAATGGACCAATCTACCCCCCAACGAGCAGTACTTC. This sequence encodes CASSQWTNLPPNEQYF.